One and the same sample provided the 17 T cell receptor beta chains below, sequenced in a study of blood T cell repertoires in COVID-19. Some clones are missing from TCRdb's copy, which holds only in-frame ones; the method was immunoSEQ multiplex PCR. Among around 250,000 clones listed, 65% to 90% were seen once. The specimen sequenced was PBMCs or T cells enriched from blood (not recorded which). All receptors derive from a woman between 45 and 65 years old with acute COVID-19.

The J gene is TRBJ1-2, the V gene TRBV24-1, with 8 positions matching TRBD1. CDR1 is KGHDR and CDR2 is SFDVKD in the germline V gene. Unmatched junction bases numbered 1, after V lost 6 bases and J lost 2 bases. CDR3 length equals 13 residues. The CDR3 sequence: CATSQGANYGYTF. The CDR3 coding sequence is TGTGCCACCAGTCAGGGGGCGAACTATGGCTACACCTTC.

This clone has a single count. The CDR3 DNA sequence: TGCAGCGCCGTCCACAATGAGCAGTTCTTC. Translation: CSAVHNEQFF. The V gene is TRBV29-1, the J gene TRBJ2-1; D unresolved. CDR3 length: 10 residues. Trimming stripped 7 bases from V and 5 bases from J, with 6 bases between. CDR1 is SQVTM, CDR2 ANQGSEA, per germline.

The V call is TRBV5-4, the J call TRBJ1-5; a possible D gene is TRBD1 (6 bases). The V gene's germline CDR1 is SGHNT and CDR2 YYREEE (reference sequence). The V end lost 0 bases, the J end lost 4 bases, and 11 bases lay between the germline ends. The CDR3 is 15 residues long. The CDR3: CASSLDGGPNQPQHF. The CDR3 DNA reads as TGTGCCAGCAGCTTGGACGGGGGGCCGAATCAGCCCCAGCATTTT.

The V gene is TRBV7-9, the J gene TRBJ2-7, with D possibly matching TRBD1 (5 bases). This CDR3 is 14 amino acids long. CDR1 and CDR2 (germline): SEHNR, FQNEAQ (reference sequence). V was pared by 1 base and J by 1 base, with 8 bases between. The CDR3 sequence is CASSLEGRSYEQYF. CDR3 nucleotides: TGTGCCAGCAGCTTAGAGGGGCGGTCCTACGAGCAGTACTTC.

The genes are TRBV5-6 and TRBJ1-5; no clear D. The germline CDR1 and CDR2 sequences are SGHDT and YYEEEE. The germline V and J ends were trimmed by 4 bases and 6 bases, with 8 bases remaining between them. This CDR3 contains 12 residues. CDR3 in DNA: TGTGCCAGCAGCCTCGAGGGTCAGCCCCAGCATTTT. This codes for CASSLEGQPQHF.

The CDR3 sequence: CASRTSRYTEAFF. CDR3 sequence (DNA): TGTGCCAGCAGGACAAGCAGGTACACTGAAGCTTTCTTT. This chain links TRBV19 with TRBJ1-1, with D tentatively TRBD1 (5 bases). Trimming removed 9 bases at V and 3 bases at J, with 14 bases between. This CDR3 is built from 13 residues. Looked up from germline, CDR1 is LNHDA and CDR2 is SQIVND (reference sequence).

Remarks on this clone: This same CDR3 is encoded by further DNA sequences in the sample. This chain uses TRBV27 with TRBJ2-7; D is perhaps TRBD1 (8 bases). The germline CDR1 and CDR2 sequences are MNHEY and SMNVEV (reference sequence). V was clipped by 6 bases and J by 3 bases, with 12 bases between them. The CDR3 has 13 amino acids. The CDR3 coding sequence is TGTGCCAGCAGCTACAGGGGGGGCTACGAGCAGTACTTC. This codes for CASSYRGGYEQYF.

The chain has TRBV7-6 and TRBJ2-1; 10 nucleotides match TRBD2. The CDR3 loop spans 15 amino acids. Germline CDR1 and CDR2: SGHVS and FNYEAQ. With V trimmed by 2 bases and J by 7 bases, 5 bases remained unmatched. In DNA, the CDR3 is TGTGCCAGCAGCTTAAGGAGCGGGGGGGCGAATGAGCAGTTCTTC. This sequence encodes CASSLRSGGANEQFF.

The gene calls are TRBV11-2 and TRBJ1-2; 7 bases line up with TRBD1. CDR1 and CDR2 from the germline V gene are SGHAT and FQNNGV. The CDR3 covers 13 residues. V was clipped by 6 bases and J by 8 bases; unmatched bases: 9. In DNA, the CDR3 is TGTGCCAGCAGTAGGGGACAGCATTACGGCTACACCTTC. Protein sequence: CASSRGQHYGYTF.

The chain employs TRBV4-1 and TRBJ1-6; TRBD1 might be the D (6 bases). V shed 4 bases and J shed 2 bases, with 12 bases lying between them. The CDR3 loop spans 16 amino acids. Germline lookup yields CDR1 MGHRA and CDR2 YSYEKL. The CDR3 sequence: CASSPGTSTYNSPLHF. In DNA form, the CDR3 reads TGCGCCAGCAGCCCTGGGACAAGCACCTATAATTCACCCCTCCACTTT.

The rearrangement joins TRBV19 to TRBJ2-5; 9 bases are shared with TRBD2. V was clipped by 3 bases and J by 2 bases; unmatched bases: 1. CDR3 size: 14 residues. Germline loops: CDR1 LNHDA, CDR2 SQIVND (reference sequence). The DNA for the CDR3 is TGTGCCAGTAGTATGACTAGCGGACAAGAGACCCAGTACTTC. As protein: CASSMTSGQETQYF.

In the case of this clone: Germline and junction disagree at one end, which may indicate a read error. V gene TRBV6-1 combines with J gene TRBJ2-5, with TRBD1 matching 9 bases. Germline-derived CDR1 and CDR2 are MNHNS and SASEGT. The CDR3 runs 14 residues. CDR3 residues: CASRETGGQETQYF. CDR3 DNA: TGTGCCAGCCGTGAGACAGGGGGCCAAGAGACCCAGTACTTC.

The rearrangement joins TRBV29-1 to TRBJ1-2; maybe TRBD1 (5 bases). The CDR3 covers 15 residues. Trimming pared 2 bases from V and 4 bases from J, leaving 17 bases between. CDR1 and CDR2 from the germline V gene are SQVTM and ANQGSEA. The CDR3 bases are TGCAGCGTTGAAAAGGGGCAGGCCGACGTCTATGGCTACACCTTC. Its translation: CSVEKGQADVYGYTF.

The gene calls are TRBV12-5 and TRBJ1-3, with TRBD1 matching over 10 bases. The V gene end was trimmed by 5 bases and the J gene end by 0 bases; junction bases not matched to a gene: 4. This CDR3 is 16 amino acids long. CDR1 LGHNT and CDR2 FRNRAP come from the germline V gene. Written as DNA, the CDR3 is TGTGCTAGTGGTGTGGGACAGGGGATCTCTGGAAACACCATATATTTT. The encoded protein is CASGVGQGISGNTIYF.

The rearrangement joins TRBV7-9 to TRBJ1-1; possible D gene TRBD1, 6 bases. There are 12 residues in the CDR3. Germline V gene sequence: CDR1 SEHNR, CDR2 FQNEAQ (reference sequence). Trimming removed 5 bases from V and 4 bases from J, with 8 bases in between. CDR3 DNA sequence: TGTGCCAGCAGCATACAGGGCACTGAAGCTTTCTTT. Protein sequence: CASSIQGTEAFF.

This clone was observed once. The V and J genes are TRBV27 and TRBJ1-6; 7 nucleotides line up with TRBD1. Germline assignment: CDR1 MNHEY and CDR2 SMNVEV (reference sequence). V lost 5 bases and J lost 13; bases outside the gene matches: 11. The CDR3 has 14 residues. In DNA, the CDR3 is TGTGCCAGCAGTCCCTCCACAGGGGCGAGGCCCCTCCACTTT. This codes for CASSPSTGARPLHF.

The chain uses TRBV19 and TRBJ2-5, with 8 bases aligning to TRBD2. Trimming cost V 5 bases and J 6 bases; bases outside gene matches: 8. Germline CDR1 reads LNHDA; CDR2 reads SQIVND (reference sequence). The CDR3 is 14 amino acids. CDR3 nucleotides: TGTGCCAGTAGTCCCGGCGGCGGGGGGCAGACCCAGTACTTC. Protein sequence: CASSPGGGGQTQYF.